Presented here are 4 T cell receptor beta chains from one specimen sequenced in a study of shared clonotypes between healthy human individuals (TCRdb year 2020). Receptors were amplified or captured by the immunoSEQ multiplex PCR assay. This immuneACCESS table, as held by TCRdb, lists in-frame sequences with V and J called but not all clones. Of the missing ones, under half trace to an unresolved V gene in checked studies; the others have no known cause. The sample table contains around 2,000,000 clones; only one count was recorded for roughly 91% of them. The leading ten clones occupy approximately 1.7% of the sample. For the CD8 naive samples, CD45RO-negative cells were positively selected for CCR7, yielding a CD45RA+CCR7+ population from which TemRA cells were excluded. Sequenced: naive CD8+ T cells from PBMCs. In light of the paper, this sample's cell subset or site label describes: CD45RA+CCR7+. These receptors were taken from a man aged 18 to 30 in good health. Some clones in this sample may be carry-over from other donors' samples.

The chain combines TRBV5-8 with TRBJ1-2; TRBD1 agrees at 7 bases. Germline V gives CDR1 SGHTS, CDR2 YDEGEE. The CDR3 sequence is 15 residues long. V shed 0 bases, J shed 4 bases, and the junction held 6 bases outside the gene matches. CDR3 DNA: TGTGCCAGCAGCTTGGTGGGCAGGGGGACCTATGGCTACACCTTC. Its protein is CASSLVGRGTYGYTF.

With respect to this clone: The sample contains more than one DNA sequence encoding this CDR3. The V gene is TRBV29-1, the J gene TRBJ1-2; a possible D gene is TRBD1 (6 bases). This CDR3 has 12 residues. The V end lost 4 bases, the J end lost 4 bases, and 10 bases lay between the germline ends. Germline V CDR1 and CDR2: SQVTM, ANQGSEA. The CDR3 here is CSVVGGGYGYTF. In DNA, the CDR3 is TGCAGCGTTGTTGGGGGCGGCTATGGCTACACCTTC. The full variable domain, rest sourced from reference TRBV29-1 and TRBJ1-2, is SAVISQKPSRDICQRGTSLTIQCQVDSQVTMMFWYRQQPGQSLTLIATANQGSEATYESGFVIDKFPISRPNLTFSTLTVSNMSPEDSSIYLCSVVGGGYGYTFGSGTRLTVV.

The rearrangement joins TRBV5-1 to TRBJ1-3; D may be TRBD1 (5 bases). Germline V lookup: CDR1 SGHRS, CDR2 YFSETQ. Between the trimmed V and J ends, which lost 4 bases and 0 bases, there was a span of 14 bases. The CDR3 loop spans 16 amino acids. DNA for the CDR3: TGCGCCAGCAGCGGCGGGACGGGGTCCTCTGGAAACACCATATATTTT. Amino acid sequence: CASSGGTGSSGNTIYF.

This clone was observed a single time. This chain uses TRBV10-2 with TRBJ2-7, with 7 bases identical to TRBD1. The length of the CDR3 is 14 residues. Trimming cost V 7 bases and J 5 bases; bases outside gene matches: 11. Per germline, CDR1 WSHSY and CDR2 SAAADI. The DNA of the CDR3 is TGCGCCAGCACCTTAAGTCGACAGGGCGACGAGCAGTACTTC. Translated: CASTLSRQGDEQYF.